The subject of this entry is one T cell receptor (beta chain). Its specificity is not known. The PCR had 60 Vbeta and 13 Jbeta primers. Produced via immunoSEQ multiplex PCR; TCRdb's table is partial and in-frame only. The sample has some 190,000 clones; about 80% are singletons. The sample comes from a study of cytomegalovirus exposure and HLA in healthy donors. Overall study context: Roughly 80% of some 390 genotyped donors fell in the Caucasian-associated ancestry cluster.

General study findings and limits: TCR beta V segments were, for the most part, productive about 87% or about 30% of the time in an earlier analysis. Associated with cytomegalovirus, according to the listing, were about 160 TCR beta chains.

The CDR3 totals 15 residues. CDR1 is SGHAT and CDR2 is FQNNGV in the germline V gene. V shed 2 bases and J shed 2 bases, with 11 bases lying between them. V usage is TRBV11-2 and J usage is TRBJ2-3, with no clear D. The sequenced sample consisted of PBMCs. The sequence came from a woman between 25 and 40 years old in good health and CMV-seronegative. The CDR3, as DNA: TGTGCCAGCAGCTTACGCGGAGATACCACAGATACGCAGTATTTT. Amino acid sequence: CASSLRGDTTDTQYF.